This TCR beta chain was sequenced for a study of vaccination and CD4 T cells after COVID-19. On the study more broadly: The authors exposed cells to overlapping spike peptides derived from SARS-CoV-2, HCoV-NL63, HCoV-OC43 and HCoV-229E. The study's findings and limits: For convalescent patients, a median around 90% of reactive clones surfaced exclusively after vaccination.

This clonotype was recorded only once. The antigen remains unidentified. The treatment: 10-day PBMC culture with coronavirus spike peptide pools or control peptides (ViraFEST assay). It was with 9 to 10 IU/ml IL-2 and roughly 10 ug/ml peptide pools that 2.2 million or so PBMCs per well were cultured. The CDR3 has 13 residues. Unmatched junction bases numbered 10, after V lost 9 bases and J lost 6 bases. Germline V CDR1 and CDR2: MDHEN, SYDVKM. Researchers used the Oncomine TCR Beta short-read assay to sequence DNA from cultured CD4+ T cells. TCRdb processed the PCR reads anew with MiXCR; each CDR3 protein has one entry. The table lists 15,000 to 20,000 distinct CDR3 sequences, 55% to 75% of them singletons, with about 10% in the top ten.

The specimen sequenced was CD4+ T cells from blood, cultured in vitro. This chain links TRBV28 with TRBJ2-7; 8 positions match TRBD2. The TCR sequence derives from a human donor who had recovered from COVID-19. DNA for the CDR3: TGTGCCAGGGGAGCGGGGGCCTTCGGCGAGCAGTACTTC. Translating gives CARGAGAFGEQYF.